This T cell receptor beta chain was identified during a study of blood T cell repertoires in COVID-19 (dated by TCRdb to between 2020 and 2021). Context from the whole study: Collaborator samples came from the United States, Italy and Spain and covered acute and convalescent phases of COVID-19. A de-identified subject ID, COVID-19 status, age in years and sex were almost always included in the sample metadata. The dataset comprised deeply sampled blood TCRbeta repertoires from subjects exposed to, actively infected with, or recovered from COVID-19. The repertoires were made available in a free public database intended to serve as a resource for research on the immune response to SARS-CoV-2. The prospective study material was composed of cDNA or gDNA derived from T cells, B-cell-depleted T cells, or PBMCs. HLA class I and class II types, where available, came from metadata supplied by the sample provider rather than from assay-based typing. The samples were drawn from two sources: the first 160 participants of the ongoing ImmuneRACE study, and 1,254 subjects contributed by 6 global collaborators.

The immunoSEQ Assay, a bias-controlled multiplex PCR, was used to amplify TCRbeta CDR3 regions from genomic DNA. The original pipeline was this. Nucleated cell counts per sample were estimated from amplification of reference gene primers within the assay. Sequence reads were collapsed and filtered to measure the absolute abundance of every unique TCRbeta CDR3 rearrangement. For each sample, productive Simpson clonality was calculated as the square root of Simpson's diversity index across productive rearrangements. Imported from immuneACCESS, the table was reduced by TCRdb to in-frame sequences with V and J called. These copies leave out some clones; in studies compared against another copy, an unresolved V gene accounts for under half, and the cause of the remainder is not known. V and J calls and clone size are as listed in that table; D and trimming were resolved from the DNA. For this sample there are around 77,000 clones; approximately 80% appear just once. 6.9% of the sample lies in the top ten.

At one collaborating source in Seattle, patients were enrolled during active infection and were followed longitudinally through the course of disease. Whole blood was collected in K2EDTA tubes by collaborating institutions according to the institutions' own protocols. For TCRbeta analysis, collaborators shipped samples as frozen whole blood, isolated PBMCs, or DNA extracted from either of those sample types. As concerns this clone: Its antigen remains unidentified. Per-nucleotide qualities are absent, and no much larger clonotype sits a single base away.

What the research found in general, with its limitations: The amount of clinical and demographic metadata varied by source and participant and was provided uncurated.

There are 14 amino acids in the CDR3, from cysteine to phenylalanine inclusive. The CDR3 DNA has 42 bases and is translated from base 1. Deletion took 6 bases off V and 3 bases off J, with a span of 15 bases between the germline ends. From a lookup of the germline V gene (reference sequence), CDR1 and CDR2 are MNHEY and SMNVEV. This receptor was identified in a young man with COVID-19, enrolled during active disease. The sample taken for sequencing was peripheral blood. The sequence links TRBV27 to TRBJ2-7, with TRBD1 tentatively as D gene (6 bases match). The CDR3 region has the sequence CASSLWQGNYEQYF. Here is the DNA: TGTGCCAGCAGCCTATGGCAGGGGAACTACGAGCAGTACTTC.